This TCR beta chain is drawn from a study of sequential checkpoint blockade in melanoma. Study-level background: Maintenance nivolumab came after either treatment sequence. Overall study results and limits: T-cell fraction and clonality followed PD-L1 and CD8+ counts, not mutational load.

Germline loops: CDR1 SGHRS, CDR2 YFSETQ. V lost 4 bases, J lost 5 bases, and 21 bases lay in between. The CDR3 is 17 residues long. As concerns this clone: As yet, its antigen is unknown.

Clones were sequenced by immunoSEQ multiplex PCR, and TCRdb holds only the in-frame ones, with some missing. In the table there are around 2,600 clones, 20% to 30% of which are singletons. As to treatment: randomized to nivolumab then ipilimumab (arm A) or the reverse (arm B). This receptor was obtained from a human donor with melanoma. The chain recombines TRBV5-1 with TRBJ1-4; D is perhaps TRBD1 (5 bases). The source was tumor tissue (inferred from file names), collected from a patient given nivolumab and ipilimumab in sequence. In DNA form, the CDR3 reads TGCGCCAGCAGCGCCACCGGGACGGATTCTTTAAATGAAAAACTGTTTTTT. As protein: CASSATGTDSLNEKLFF. Combining the CDR3 with reference TRBV5-1 and TRBJ1-4 gives the whole variable domain KAGVTQTPRYLIKTRGQQVTLSCSPISGHRSVSWYQQTPGQGLQFLFEYFSETQRNKGNFPGRFSGRQFSNSRSEMNVSTLELGDSALYLCASSATGTDSLNEKLFFGSGTQLSVL.